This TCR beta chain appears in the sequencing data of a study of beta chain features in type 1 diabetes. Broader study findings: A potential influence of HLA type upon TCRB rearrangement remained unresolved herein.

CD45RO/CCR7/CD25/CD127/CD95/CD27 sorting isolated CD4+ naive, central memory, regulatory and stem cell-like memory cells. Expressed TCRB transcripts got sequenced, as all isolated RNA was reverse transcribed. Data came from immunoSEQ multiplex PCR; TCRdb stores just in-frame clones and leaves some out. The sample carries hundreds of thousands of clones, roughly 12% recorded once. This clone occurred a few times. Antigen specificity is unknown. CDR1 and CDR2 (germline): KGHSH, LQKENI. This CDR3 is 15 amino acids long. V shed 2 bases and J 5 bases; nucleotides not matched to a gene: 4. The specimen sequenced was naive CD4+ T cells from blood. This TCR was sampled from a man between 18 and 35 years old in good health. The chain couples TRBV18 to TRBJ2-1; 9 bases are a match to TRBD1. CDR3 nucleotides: TGTGCCAGCTCACCAGCGGGACAGGGTGACAATGAGCAGTTCTTC. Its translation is CASSPAGQGDNEQFF.